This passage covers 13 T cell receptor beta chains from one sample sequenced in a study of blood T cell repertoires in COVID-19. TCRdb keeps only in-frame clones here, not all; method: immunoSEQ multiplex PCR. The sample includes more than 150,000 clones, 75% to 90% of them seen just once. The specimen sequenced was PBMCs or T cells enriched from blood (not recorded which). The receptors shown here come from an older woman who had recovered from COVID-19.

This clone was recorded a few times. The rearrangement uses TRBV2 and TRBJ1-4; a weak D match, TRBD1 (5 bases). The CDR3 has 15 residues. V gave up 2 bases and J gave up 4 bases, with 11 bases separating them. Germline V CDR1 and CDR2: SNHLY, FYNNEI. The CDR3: CASSEYRGYNEKLFF. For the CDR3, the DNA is TGTGCCAGCAGTGAATACCGGGGGTATAATGAAAAACTGTTTTTT. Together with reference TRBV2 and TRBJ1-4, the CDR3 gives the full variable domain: EPEVTQTPSHQVTQMGQEVILRCVPISNHLYFYWYRQILGQKVEFLVSFYNNEISEKSEIFDDQFSVERPDGSNFTLKIRSTKLEDSAMYFCASSEYRGYNEKLFFGSGTQLSVL.

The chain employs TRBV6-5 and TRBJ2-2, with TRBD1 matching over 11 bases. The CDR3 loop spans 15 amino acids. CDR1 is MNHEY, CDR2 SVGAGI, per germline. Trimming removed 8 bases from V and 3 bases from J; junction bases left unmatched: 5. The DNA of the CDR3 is TGTGCCAGCCAGCGGACAGGGGGCTACACCGGGGAGCTGTTTTTT. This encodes CASQRTGGYTGELFF.

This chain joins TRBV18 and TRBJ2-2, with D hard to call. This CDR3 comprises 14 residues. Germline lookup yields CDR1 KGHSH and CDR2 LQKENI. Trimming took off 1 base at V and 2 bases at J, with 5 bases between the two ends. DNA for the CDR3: TGTGCCAGCTCACCACGACATAACACCGGGGAGCTGTTTTTT. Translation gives CASSPRHNTGELFF.

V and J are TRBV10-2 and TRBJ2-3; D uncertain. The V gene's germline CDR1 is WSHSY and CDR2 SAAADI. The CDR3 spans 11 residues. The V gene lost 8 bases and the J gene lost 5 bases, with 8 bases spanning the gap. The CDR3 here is CASQNQDTQYF. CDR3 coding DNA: TGCGCCAGCCAAAATCAAGATACGCAGTATTTT.

CDR3 nucleotides: TGCGCCAGCAGCAGAGGACAGACTAACTATGGCTACACCTTC. This encodes CASSRGQTNYGYTF. V and J are TRBV5-1 and TRBJ1-2; TRBD1 is a possible D gene (6 bases). Germline V gene lookup returns CDR1 SGHRS and CDR2 YFSETQ. This CDR3 spans 14 amino acids. Trimming stripped 4 bases from V and 0 bases from J, with 10 bases between.

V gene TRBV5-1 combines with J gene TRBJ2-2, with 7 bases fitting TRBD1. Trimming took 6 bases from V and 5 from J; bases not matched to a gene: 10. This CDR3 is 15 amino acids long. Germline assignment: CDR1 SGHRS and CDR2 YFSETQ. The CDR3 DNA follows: TGCGCCAGCACCGGGACAGCCCTCGGGACCGGGGAGCTGTTTTTT. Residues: CASTGTALGTGELFF. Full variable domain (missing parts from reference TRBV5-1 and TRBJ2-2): KAGVTQTPRYLIKTRGQQVTLSCSPISGHRSVSWYQQTPGQGLQFLFEYFSETQRNKGNFPGRFSGRQFSNSRSEMNVSTLELGDSALYLCASTGTALGTGELFFGEGSRLTVL.

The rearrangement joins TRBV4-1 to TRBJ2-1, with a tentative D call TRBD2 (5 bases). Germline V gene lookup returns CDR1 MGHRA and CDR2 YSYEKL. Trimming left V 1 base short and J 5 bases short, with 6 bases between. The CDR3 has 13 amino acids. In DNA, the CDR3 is TGCGCCAGCAGCCAAGCGAGGGACAATGAGCAGTTCTTC. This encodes CASSQARDNEQFF.

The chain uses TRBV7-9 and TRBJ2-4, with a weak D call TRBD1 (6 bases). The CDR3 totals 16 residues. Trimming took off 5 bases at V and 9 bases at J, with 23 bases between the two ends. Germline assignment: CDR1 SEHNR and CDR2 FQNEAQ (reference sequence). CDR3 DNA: TGTGCCAGCAGCCCAGTGGGGGCAAGCGCCGGAGGCATTCAGTACTTC. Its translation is CASSPVGASAGGIQYF.

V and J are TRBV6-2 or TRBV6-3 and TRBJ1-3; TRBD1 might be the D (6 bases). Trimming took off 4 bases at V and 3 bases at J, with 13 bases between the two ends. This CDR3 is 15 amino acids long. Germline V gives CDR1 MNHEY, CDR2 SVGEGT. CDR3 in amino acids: CASSSQGMIGNTIYF. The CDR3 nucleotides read TGTGCCAGCAGTTCGCAGGGGATGATTGGAAACACCATATATTTT.

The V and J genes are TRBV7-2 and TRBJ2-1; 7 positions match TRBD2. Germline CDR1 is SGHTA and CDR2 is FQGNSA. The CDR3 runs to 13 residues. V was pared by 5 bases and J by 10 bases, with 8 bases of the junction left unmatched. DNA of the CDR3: TGTGCCAGCAGCACCTCTAGCGGTAGGGAGCAGTTCTTC. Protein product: CASSTSSGREQFF.

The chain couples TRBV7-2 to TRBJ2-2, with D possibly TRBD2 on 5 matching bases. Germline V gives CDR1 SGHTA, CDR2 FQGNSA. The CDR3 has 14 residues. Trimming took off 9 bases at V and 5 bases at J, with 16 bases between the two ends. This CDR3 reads CASDLGRVTGELFF. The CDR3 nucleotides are TGTGCCAGTGACCTCGGGCGGGTGACCGGGGAGCTGTTTTTT.

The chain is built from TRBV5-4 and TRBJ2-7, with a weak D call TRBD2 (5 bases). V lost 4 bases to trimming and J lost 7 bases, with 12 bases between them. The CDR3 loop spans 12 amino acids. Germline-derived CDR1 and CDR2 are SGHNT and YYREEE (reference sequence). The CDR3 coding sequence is TGTGCCAGCAGCCCGAACGGGGTTGAGCAGTACTTC. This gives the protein CASSPNGVEQYF.

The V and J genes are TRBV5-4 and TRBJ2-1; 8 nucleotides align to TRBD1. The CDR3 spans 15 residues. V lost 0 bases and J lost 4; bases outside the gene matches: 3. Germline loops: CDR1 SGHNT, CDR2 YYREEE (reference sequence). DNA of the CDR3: TGTGCCAGCAGCTTGGAACAGGGGGAGTACAATGAGCAGTTCTTC. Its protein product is CASSLEQGEYNEQFF.